This TCR beta chain was sequenced in a study of blood T cell repertoires in COVID-19. Study as a whole: Sites across the United States, Italy and Spain contributed samples from acute and convalescent COVID-19. The cDNA or gDNA used as material had been derived from T cells, B-cell-depleted T cells, or PBMCs.

The CDR3 has 15 residues. Trimming took off 4 bases at V and 3 bases at J, with 11 bases between the two ends. Looked up from germline, CDR1 is SGHTS and CDR2 is YDEGEE. In the original workflow: Estimates of nucleated cell counts were drawn from the amplification of reference gene primers. The method was immunoSEQ multiplex PCR; TCRdb's version includes in-frame clones alone and lacks a portion of them. V and J calls and clone size are given by that table; D and trimming were obtained from the DNA. The sample yields around 84,000 clones, 85% to 90% seen once. The rearrangement links TRBV5-8 to TRBJ1-6; D call uncertain. The specimen sequenced was peripheral blood. The sequence was collected from a man between 45 and 60 years old with active COVID-19. CDR3 region: CASSPKQSYNSPLHF. The CDR3 region has the DNA TGTGCCAGCAGCCCAAAACAGAGCTATAATTCACCCCTCCACTTT.